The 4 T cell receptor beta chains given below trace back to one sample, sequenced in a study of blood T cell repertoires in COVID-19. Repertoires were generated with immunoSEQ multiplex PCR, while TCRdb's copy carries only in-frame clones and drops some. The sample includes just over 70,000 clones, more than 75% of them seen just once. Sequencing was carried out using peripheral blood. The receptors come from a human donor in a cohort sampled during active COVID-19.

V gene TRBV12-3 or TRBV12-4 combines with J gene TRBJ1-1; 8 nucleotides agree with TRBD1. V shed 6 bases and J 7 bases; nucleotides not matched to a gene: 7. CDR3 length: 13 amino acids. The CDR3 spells CASSPGGAGEAFF. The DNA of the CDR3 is TGTGCCAGCAGCCCAGGGGGCGCGGGTGAAGCTTTCTTT.

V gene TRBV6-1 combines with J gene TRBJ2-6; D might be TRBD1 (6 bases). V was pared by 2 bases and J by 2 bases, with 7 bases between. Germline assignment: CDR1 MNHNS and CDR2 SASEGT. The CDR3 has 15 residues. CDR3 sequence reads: CASSEKGAGANVLTF. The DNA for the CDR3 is TGTGCCAGCAGTGAAAAGGGGGCTGGGGCCAACGTCCTGACTTTC.

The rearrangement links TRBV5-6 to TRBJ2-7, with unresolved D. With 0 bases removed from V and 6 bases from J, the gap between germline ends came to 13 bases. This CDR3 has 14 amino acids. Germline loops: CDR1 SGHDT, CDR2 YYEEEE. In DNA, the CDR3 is TGTGCCAGCAGCTTGGGCAGGCTGGCCGGCGAGCAGTACTTC. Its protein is CASSLGRLAGEQYF.

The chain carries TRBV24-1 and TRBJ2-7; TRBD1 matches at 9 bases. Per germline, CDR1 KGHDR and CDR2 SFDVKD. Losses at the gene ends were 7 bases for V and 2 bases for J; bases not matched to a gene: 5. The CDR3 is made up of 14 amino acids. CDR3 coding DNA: TGTGCCACCAGCCCTGGACAGGGGACCTACGAGCAGTACTTC. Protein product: CATSPGQGTYEQYF.